These T cell receptor beta chains were read from a single sample in a study of human T cells and chemical hapten exposure. Via MiXCR, TCRdb re-called the RACE reads, giving one row per CDR3 protein. This table has about 260,000 distinct CDR3 sequences, more than 6.5% appearing once. The source material was whole blood, sampled in connection with sensitization to the hapten diphenylcyclopropenone (DPC). The receptors stem from a woman between 35 and 50 years old with alopecia areata. Some clones in this sample may be carry-over from other donors' samples. Each CDR3 is given with its conserved first and last residue. The D gene is left open where the match is weak. Not all rows give a size; the values are once, few, many and, for expanded clones, a class.

d_gene: -
v_gene: TRBV6-2/TRBV6-3
j_gene: TRBJ2-7
abundance: few
CDR3nt: TGTGCCAGCAGTCGCGAACTAAGGGAGCAGTACTTC
CDR3aa: CASSRELREQYF

d_gene: TRBD2
v_gene: TRBV18
j_gene: TRBJ2-3
abundance: few
CDR3nt: TGTGCCAGCTCACCAGAGACTAGCGGGAATGGAGATACGCAGTATTTT
CDR3aa: CASSPETSGNGDTQYF

d_gene: -
v_gene: TRBV7-2
j_gene: TRBJ2-3
abundance: -
CDR3nt: TGTGCCAGCAGCCTCCGCGGCACGTACAGCGCAGATACGCAGTATTTT
CDR3aa: CASSLRGTYSADTQYF

d_gene: -
v_gene: TRBV6-2/TRBV6-3
j_gene: TRBJ2-7
abundance: -
CDR3nt: TGTGCCAGCAGGCCTGGGCGGTACGAGCAGTACTTC
CDR3aa: CASRPGRYEQYF

d_gene: TRBD2
v_gene: TRBV20-1
j_gene: TRBJ2-2
abundance: few
CDR3nt: TGCAGTGCTAAAGGAACTAGCGGTCGAGGTGCCGGGGAGCTGTTTTTT
CDR3aa: CSAKGTSGRGAGELFF

d_gene: -
v_gene: TRBV28
j_gene: TRBJ1-3
abundance: few
CDR3nt: TGTGCCAGCAGTTTATCCGCCGCCGGACAGAGGGACACCATATATTTT
CDR3aa: CASSLSAAGQRDTIYF

d_gene: -
v_gene: TRBV20-1
j_gene: TRBJ2-1
abundance: few
CDR3nt: TGCAGTGCTGGGAACTGGAACAATGAGCAGTTCTTC
CDR3aa: CSAGNWNNEQFF

d_gene: -
v_gene: TRBV9
j_gene: TRBJ1-1
abundance: few
CDR3nt: TGTGCCAGCAGCGCAGACGGTCGAACTGAAGCTTTCTTT
CDR3aa: CASSADGRTEAFF

d_gene: TRBD1
v_gene: TRBV12-3/TRBV12-4
j_gene: TRBJ2-1
abundance: many
CDR3nt: TGTGCCAGCAGTGACAGGGTTGGGGAGCAGTTCTTC
CDR3aa: CASSDRVGEQFF

d_gene: -
v_gene: TRBV27
j_gene: TRBJ1-5
abundance: -
CDR3nt: TGTGCCAGCAGTTTTGGGGGGGCTGGGGGCAATCAGCCCCAGCATTTT
CDR3aa: CASSFGGAGGNQPQHF

d_gene: -
v_gene: TRBV7-2
j_gene: TRBJ1-2
abundance: -
CDR3nt: TGTGCCAGCAGCACTGGACAGAACCCCCGAGGAAGTGGCTACACCTTC
CDR3aa: CASSTGQNPRGSGYTF

d_gene: TRBD1
v_gene: TRBV20-1
j_gene: TRBJ2-3
abundance: few
CDR3nt: TGCAGTGCTGATCGACAGGGGGCAGATACGCAGTATTTT
CDR3aa: CSADRQGADTQYF

d_gene: -
v_gene: TRBV3-1
j_gene: TRBJ2-2
abundance: -
CDR3nt: TGTGCCAGCAGCCGCGGACTACCGAACACCGGGGAGCTGTTTTTT
CDR3aa: CASSRGLPNTGELFF

d_gene: -
v_gene: TRBV5-1
j_gene: TRBJ2-7
abundance: few
CDR3nt: TGCGCCAGCAGCTTGGACGGCGGGCCACGAACCTACGAGCAGTACTTC
CDR3aa: CASSLDGGPRTYEQYF

d_gene: TRBD2
v_gene: TRBV7-8
j_gene: TRBJ2-1
abundance: many
CDR3nt: TGTGCCAGCAGCAGACACTCCGGGACTAGTGCCCCGACCCACTCCTACAATGAGCAGTTCTTC
CDR3aa: CASSRHSGTSAPTHSYNEQFF

d_gene: TRBD1
v_gene: TRBV28
j_gene: TRBJ1-2
abundance: few
CDR3nt: TGTGCCAGCAGCTATACGGACAGGCTGGCTGACGGCTACACCTTC
CDR3aa: CASSYTDRLADGYTF

d_gene: TRBD1
v_gene: TRBV28
j_gene: TRBJ1-1
abundance: -
CDR3nt: TGTGCCAGCACCGCCGCCCCGGGACAGGGGATGAACACTGAAGCTTTCTTT
CDR3aa: CASTAAPGQGMNTEAFF

d_gene: -
v_gene: TRBV12-3/TRBV12-4
j_gene: TRBJ1-2
abundance: few
CDR3nt: TGTGCCAGCAGTCTGTATGGCTACACCTTC
CDR3aa: CASSLYGYTF

d_gene: -
v_gene: TRBV15
j_gene: TRBJ1-1
abundance: many
CDR3nt: TGTGCCACCAGCAGTTACGGCCGGAACACTGAAGCTTTCTTT
CDR3aa: CATSSYGRNTEAFF

d_gene: TRBD2
v_gene: TRBV28
j_gene: TRBJ2-4
abundance: many
CDR3nt: TGTGCCAGCAGGGAGCGGGAGGGCAAAAACATTCAGTACTTC
CDR3aa: CASREREGKNIQYF

d_gene: -
v_gene: TRBV7-2
j_gene: TRBJ2-3
abundance: few
CDR3nt: TGTGCCAGCAGCCCTCCGGGACTCATTCCCGGTACGCAGTATTTT
CDR3aa: CASSPPGLIPGTQYF

d_gene: TRBD2
v_gene: TRBV28
j_gene: TRBJ2-7
abundance: few
CDR3nt: TGTGCCAGCAGTTTATTAGGTGTTGGTCTAGCGGTGACCTACGAGCAGTACTTC
CDR3aa: CASSLLGVGLAVTYEQYF

d_gene: TRBD2
v_gene: TRBV4-3
j_gene: TRBJ2-1
abundance: -
CDR3nt: TGCGCCAGCAGCCAAGAAGGACTAGCGGGAGGGCCTGGTGAGCAGTTCTTC
CDR3aa: CASSQEGLAGGPGEQFF

d_gene: TRBD1
v_gene: TRBV4-1
j_gene: TRBJ1-3
abundance: few
CDR3nt: TGCGCCAGCAGCCGAGCGGGGCCGGGACAGGGAAGTGGAAACACCATATATTTT
CDR3aa: CASSRAGPGQGSGNTIYF

d_gene: -
v_gene: TRBV5-6
j_gene: TRBJ1-1
abundance: -
CDR3nt: TGTGCCAGCAGCCTGGGGCGGACTTCTGAAGCTTTCTTT
CDR3aa: CASSLGRTSEAFF

d_gene: -
v_gene: TRBV12-3/TRBV12-4
j_gene: TRBJ2-1
abundance: many
CDR3nt: TGTGCCAGCAGAATCCCGGGCGGTGAGCAGTTCTTC
CDR3aa: CASRIPGGEQFF